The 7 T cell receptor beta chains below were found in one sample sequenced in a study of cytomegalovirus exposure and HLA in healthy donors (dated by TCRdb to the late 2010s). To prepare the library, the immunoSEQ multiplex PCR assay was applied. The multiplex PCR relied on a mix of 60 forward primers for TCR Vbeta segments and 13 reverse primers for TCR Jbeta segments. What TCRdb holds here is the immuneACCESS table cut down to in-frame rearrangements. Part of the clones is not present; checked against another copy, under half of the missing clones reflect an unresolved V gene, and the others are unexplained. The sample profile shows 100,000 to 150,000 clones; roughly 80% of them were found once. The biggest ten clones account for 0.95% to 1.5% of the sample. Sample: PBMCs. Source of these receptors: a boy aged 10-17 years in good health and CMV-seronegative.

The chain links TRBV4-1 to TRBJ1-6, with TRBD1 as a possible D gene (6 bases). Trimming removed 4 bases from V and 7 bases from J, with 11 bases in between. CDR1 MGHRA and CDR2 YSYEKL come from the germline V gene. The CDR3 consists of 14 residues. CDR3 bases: TGCGCCAGCAGCCGCCCGGGGGGCAATTCACCCCTCCACTTT. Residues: CASSRPGGNSPLHF.

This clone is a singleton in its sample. This chain's CDR3 is CAWSPKPGQPRKLFF. In DNA, the CDR3 is TGTGCCTGGAGTCCCAAACCGGGACAGCCGAGAAAACTGTTTTTT. The chain recombines TRBV30 with TRBJ1-4; TRBD1 aligns across 7 bases. This CDR3 is 15 amino acids long. With 2 bases clipped from V and 10 bases from J, the junction kept 13 bases outside the gene matches. Germline loops: CDR1 GTSNPN, CDR2 SVGIG (reference sequence).

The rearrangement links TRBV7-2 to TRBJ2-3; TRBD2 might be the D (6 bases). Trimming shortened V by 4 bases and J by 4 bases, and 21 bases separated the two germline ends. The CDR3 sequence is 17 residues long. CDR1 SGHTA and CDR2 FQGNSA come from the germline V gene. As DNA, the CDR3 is TGTGCCAGCAGCTCCACACGACGGGGGAGTGGCGCAGATACGCAGTATTTT. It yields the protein CASSSTRRGSGADTQYF.

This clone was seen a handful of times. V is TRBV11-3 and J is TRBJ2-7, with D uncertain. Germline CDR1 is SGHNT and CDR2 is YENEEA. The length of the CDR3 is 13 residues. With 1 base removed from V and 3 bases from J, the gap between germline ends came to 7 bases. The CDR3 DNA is TGTGCCAGCAGCTTAGTCCAGTTCTACGAGCAGTACTTC. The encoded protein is CASSLVQFYEQYF.

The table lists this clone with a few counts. As DNA, the CDR3 is TGTGCCTGGATGGGGGACCTGCGGAGGGGGCTATTGGACACTGAAGCTTTCTTT. It is translated as CAWMGDLRRGLLDTEAFF. This chain uses TRBV30 with TRBJ1-1; 7 nucleotides align to TRBD1. The CDR3 has 18 residues. Looked up from germline, CDR1 is GTSNPN and CDR2 is SVGIG (reference sequence). The V gene end was trimmed by 4 bases and the J gene end by 3 bases; junction bases not matched to a gene: 20.

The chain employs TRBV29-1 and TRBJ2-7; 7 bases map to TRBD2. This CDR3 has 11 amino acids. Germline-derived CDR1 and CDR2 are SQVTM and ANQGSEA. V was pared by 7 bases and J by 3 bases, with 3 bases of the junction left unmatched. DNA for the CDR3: TGCAGCGCCCTAGCGGTCTACGAGCAGTACTTC. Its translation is CSALAVYEQYF.

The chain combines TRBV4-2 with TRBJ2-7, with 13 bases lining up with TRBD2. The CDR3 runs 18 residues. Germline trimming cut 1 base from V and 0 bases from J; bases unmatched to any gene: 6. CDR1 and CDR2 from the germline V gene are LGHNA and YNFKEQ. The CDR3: CASSQATSGRTNSYEQYF. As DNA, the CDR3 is TGTGCCAGCAGCCAAGCGACTAGCGGGAGGACGAACTCCTACGAGCAGTACTTC.